This paragraph covers one TCR beta chain sequence. Its antigen is as yet unknown. This sample includes further DNA sequences coding for the same CDR3. Using immunoSEQ multiplex PCR, the repertoire was profiled, and TCRdb retains in-frame clones only, with some absent. Among fewer than 2.5 million clones listed, over 85% were seen once. This record comes from a study of shared clonotypes between healthy human individuals. Study findings and constraints: Estimated richness values were generally larger in naive subsets than in memory subsets. Some naive CD4 clonotypes, 4% to 6%, turned up in common across a handful of donors. Sample collection involved blood only; tissue repertoires are likely different.

This CDR3 has 13 amino acids. CDR1 is MNHEY and CDR2 is SVGAGI in the germline V gene. Trimming took 2 bases from V and 1 from J, leaving 5 bases between them. This receptor was identified in a man aged 18-30 years in good health. Some clones in this sample may be carry-over from other donors' samples. The sequenced material came from naive CD4+ T cells from PBMCs. This sample's subset: CD45RA+ positively selected. V gene TRBV6-5 combines with J gene TRBJ1-1; D unresolved. CDR3 DNA sequence: TGTGCCAGCAGTTACGGCAAGAACACTGAAGCTTTCTTT. Translated: CASSYGKNTEAFF.